Listed below are T cell receptor beta chains from one sample, sequenced in a study of T cells in Graves' hyperthyroidism and ophthalmopathy. One entry per CDR3 protein results from TCRdb running MiXCR on the multiplex PCR reads. The sample shows some 600,000 distinct CDR3 sequences, about 43% of them seen only once. The sequenced sample was peripheral blood or thyroid tissue (not recorded which). The receptors shown here come from a woman between 18 and 29 years old with Graves' hyperthyroidism. CDR3s leave out the opening cysteine and the closing phenylalanine or tryptophan. Each record gives: V gene, CDR3 protein.

>TRBV12-3/TRBV12-4
ASSLAGTDFYEQY
>TRBV24-1
VSSSGGQDWYGYT
>TRBV6-5
ASSYSFGIYGYT
>TRBV7-9
ASSLAPGLGVAF
>TRBV12-3/TRBV12-4
ASSYETTGDTEAF
>TRBV7-2
ASRRDRPLGEQY
>TRBV7-3
ASSLELTAHQPQH
>TRBV10-3
ATWFGTGATNYGYT
>TRBV11-1
ASSQPGTGDEKLF
>TRBV7-9
ASSRTSGSNQPQY
>TRBV2
ASRWQGPEKLF
>TRBV25-1
ASSQNPTGGYEQY
>TRBV7-2
ASSLVLGHVLT
>TRBV5-1
ASSLGSTLGIPYERY
>TRBV20-1
SARRQNTEAF
>TRBV7-8
ASSFIKNTEAF
>TRBV7-9
ASSPTGATTRETQY
>TRBV10-3
AISDLGASDSAGNTIY
>TRBV20-1
SASRQGYT
>TRBV12-3/TRBV12-4
ASSNRANPEQY
>TRBV2
TSSERAVKPRNIQY
>TRBV12-3/TRBV12-4
ASSLGQARNTIY
>TRBV19
ASRDSSGRGETQY
>TRBV5-4
ASSLAGTYETQY
>TRBV20-1
SARKDSLNTEAF
>TRBV20-1
SARGGSGTLNTGELF
>TRBV7-9
ASSTSTSGRAEGYEQY
>TRBV7-9
ASSLSQSGNTIY
>TRBV15
ATSRDHDRGNANYGYT
>TRBV7-2
ASSFEGNYNSPLH
>TRBV15
ATSRRGLAGSLTGELF
>TRBV12-3/TRBV12-4
ASSPRRGGEKLF
>TRBV7-3
ASSQDQGGFTEAF
>TRBV7-2
ASSRDSLSYGYT
>TRBV29-1
SVRGTVNTEAF
>TRBV29-1
SAGPGSGNTGELF
>TRBV2
ASSPWTGTNPNTEAF
>TRBV7-2
ASSLSERYEQY
>TRBV19
ASSILGTAFGQPQH
>TRBV7-2
VSTRFSTDTQY
>TRBV7-6
ASSSGGQGYEQY